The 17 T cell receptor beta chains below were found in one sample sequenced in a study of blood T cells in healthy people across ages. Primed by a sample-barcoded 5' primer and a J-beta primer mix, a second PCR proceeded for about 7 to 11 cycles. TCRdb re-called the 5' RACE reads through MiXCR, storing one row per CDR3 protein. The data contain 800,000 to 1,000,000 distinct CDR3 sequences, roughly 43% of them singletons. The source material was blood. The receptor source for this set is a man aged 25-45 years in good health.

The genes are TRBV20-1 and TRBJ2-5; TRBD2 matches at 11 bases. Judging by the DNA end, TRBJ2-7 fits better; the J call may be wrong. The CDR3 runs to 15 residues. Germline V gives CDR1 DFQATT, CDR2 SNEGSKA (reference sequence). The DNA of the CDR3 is TGCAGTGCTAGTGGCCTAGCGGGGGGAACCTACGAGCAGTACTTC. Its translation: CSASGLAGGTYEQYF.

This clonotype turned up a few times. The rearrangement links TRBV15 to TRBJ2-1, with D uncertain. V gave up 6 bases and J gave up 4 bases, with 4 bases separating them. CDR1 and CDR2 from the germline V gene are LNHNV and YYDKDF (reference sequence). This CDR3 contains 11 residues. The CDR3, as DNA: TGTGCCACCAGTACGTACAATGAGCAGTTCTTC. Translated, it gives CATSTYNEQFF.

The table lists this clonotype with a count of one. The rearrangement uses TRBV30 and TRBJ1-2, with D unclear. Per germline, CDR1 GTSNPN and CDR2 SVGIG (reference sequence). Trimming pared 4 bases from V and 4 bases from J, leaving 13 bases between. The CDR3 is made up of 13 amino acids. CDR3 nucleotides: TGTGCCTGGAAAGTAACAGAACGCTATGGCTACACCTTC. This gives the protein CAWKVTERYGYTF.

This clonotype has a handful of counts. As DNA, the CDR3 is TGTGCCAGCACCCCCATAGCGGGGGGGCGTAATGAGCAGTTCTTC. It codes for CASTPIAGGRNEQFF. The V call is TRBV6-6, the J call TRBJ2-1; 11 nucleotides agree with TRBD2. J gave up 7 bases and V 7 bases, and 9 bases lay outside the gene matches. This CDR3 has 15 residues. Germline V gene data show CDR1 as MNHNY and CDR2 as SVGAGI (reference sequence).

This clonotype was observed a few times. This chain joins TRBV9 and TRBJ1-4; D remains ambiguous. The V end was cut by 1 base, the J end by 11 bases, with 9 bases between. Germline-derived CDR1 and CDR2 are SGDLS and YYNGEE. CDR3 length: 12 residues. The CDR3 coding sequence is TGTGCCAGCAGCGTACAGGACGGGAAACTGTTTTTT. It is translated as CASSVQDGKLFF.

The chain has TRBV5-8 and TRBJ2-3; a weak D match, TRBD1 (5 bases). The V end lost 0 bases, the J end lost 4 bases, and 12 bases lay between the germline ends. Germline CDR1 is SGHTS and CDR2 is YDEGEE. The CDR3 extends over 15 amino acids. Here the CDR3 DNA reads TGTGCCAGCAGCTTGGTAGGGGCGGCATCAGATACGCAGTATTTT. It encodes CASSLVGAASDTQYF.

Here the CDR3 DNA reads TGTGCCAGCAGTATGGGGAGGTCAAATGAGCAGTTCTTC. Translated, it gives CASSMGRSNEQFF. The rearrangement joins TRBV12-3 or TRBV12-4 to TRBJ2-1, with a possible D match to TRBD2 (6 bases). The CDR3 totals 13 residues. V was cut by 5 bases and J by 7 bases, with 12 bases left in between.

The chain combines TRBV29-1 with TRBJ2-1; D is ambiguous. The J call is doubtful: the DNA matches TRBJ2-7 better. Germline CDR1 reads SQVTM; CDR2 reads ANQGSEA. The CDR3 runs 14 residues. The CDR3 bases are TGCAGCGTTGAAGATGCTGGCCGGAACAATGAGCAGTACTTC. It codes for CSVEDAGRNNEQYF.

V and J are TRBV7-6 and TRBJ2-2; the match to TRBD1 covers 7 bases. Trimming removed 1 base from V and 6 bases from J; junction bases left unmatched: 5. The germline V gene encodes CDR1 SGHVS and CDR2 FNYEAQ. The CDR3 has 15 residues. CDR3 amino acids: CASSLETGLAGELFF. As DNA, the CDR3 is TGTGCCAGCAGCTTAGAGACAGGGCTGGCCGGGGAGCTGTTTTTT.

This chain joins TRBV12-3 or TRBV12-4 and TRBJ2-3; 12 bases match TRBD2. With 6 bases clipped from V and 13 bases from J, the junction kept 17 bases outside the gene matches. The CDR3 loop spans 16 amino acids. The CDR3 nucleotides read TGTGCCAGCAGCAAAACTAGCGGGGGGCCCATTCCCACGGAGTATTTT. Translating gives CASSKTSGGPIPTEYF.

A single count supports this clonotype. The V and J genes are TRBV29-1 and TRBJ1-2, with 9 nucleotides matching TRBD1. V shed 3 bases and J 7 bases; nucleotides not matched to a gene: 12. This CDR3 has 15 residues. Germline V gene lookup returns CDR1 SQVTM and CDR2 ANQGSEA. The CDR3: CSVEVGQGDTCGYTF. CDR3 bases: TGCAGCGTTGAGGTGGGACAGGGAGACACCTGTGGCTACACCTTC.

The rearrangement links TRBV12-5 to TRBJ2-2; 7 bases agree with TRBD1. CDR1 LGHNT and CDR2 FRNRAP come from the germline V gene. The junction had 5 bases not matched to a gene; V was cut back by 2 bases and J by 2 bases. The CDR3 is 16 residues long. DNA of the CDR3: TGTGCTAGTGGTTTGACGACAGGGCGTAACACCGGGGAGCTGTTTTTT. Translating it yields CASGLTTGRNTGELFF.

The CDR3 reads CASRLKGVAKNIQYF. The CDR3 bases are TGTGCCAGCAGACTCAAGGGGGTAGCCAAAAACATTCAGTACTTC. The V and J genes are TRBV28 and TRBJ2-4; D may be TRBD1 (6 bases). In germline, CDR1 is MDHEN, CDR2 SYDVKM. The ends were cut back, 6 bases at V and 0 bases at J, with 12 bases in the middle. The CDR3 extends over 15 amino acids.

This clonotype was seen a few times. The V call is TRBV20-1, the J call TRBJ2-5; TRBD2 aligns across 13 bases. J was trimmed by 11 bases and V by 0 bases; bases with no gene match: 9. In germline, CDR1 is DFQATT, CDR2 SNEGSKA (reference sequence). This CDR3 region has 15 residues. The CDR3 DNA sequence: TGCAGTGCTAGAGATCCCGGGACTAGCGGGGATGAGCAGTACTTC. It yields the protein CSARDPGTSGDEQYF.

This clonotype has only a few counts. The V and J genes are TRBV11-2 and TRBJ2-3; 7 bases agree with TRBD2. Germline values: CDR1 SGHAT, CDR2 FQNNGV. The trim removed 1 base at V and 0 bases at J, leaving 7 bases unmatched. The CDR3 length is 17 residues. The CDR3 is CASSLVYAGDSTDTQYF. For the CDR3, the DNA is TGTGCCAGCAGCTTAGTGTACGCGGGAGATAGCACAGATACGCAGTATTTT.

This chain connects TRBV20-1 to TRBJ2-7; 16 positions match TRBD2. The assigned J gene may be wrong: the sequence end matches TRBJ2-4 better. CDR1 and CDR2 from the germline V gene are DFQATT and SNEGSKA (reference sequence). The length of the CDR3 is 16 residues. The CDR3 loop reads CSAPAGLAGGRVIQYF. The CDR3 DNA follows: TGCAGTGCCCCAGCGGGACTAGCGGGGGGGCGGGTCATTCAGTACTTC.

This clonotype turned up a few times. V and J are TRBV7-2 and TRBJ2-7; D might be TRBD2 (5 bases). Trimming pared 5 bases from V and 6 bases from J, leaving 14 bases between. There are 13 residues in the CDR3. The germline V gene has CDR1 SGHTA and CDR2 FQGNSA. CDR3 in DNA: TGTGCCAGCAGCCCGCAGAGGGTGTTCGAGCAGTACTTC. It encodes CASSPQRVFEQYF.